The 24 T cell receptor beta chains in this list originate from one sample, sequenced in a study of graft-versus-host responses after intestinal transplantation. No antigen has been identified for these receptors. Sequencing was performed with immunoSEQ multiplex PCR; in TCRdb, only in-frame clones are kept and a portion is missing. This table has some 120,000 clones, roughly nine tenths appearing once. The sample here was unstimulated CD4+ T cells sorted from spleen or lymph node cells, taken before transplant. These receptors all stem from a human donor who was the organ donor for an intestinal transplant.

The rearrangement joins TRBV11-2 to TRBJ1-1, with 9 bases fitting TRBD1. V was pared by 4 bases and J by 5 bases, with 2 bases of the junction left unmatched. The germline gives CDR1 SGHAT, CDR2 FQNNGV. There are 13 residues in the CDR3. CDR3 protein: CASSWDRETEAFF. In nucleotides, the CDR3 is TGTGCCAGCAGCTGGGACAGGGAAACTGAAGCTTTCTTT.

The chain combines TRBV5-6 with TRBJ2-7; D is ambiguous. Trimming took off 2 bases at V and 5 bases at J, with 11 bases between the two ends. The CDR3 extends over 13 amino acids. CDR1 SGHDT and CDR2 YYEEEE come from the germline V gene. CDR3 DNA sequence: TGTGCCAGCAGCTTTAGTCCGGTCCACGAGCAGTACTTC. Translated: CASSFSPVHEQYF.

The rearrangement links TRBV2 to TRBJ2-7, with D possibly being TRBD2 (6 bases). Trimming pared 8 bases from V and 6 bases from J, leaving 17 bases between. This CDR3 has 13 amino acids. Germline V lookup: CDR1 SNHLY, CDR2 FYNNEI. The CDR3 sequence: CASLALGGIEQYF. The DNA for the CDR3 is TGTGCCAGCTTAGCCCTCGGAGGGATCGAGCAGTACTTC.

As DNA, the CDR3 is TGCGCCAGCAGTGAGTCCCCCGTCCAAGTTGGAAAGCGCGGGAGGGCCTACAATGAGCAGTTCTTC. Residues: CASSESPVQVGKRGRAYNEQFF. The chain joins TRBV10-1 to TRBJ2-1; 9 bases align to TRBD2. Germline CDR1 is WNHNN and CDR2 is SYGVQD (reference sequence). The CDR3 has 22 residues. With V trimmed by 0 bases and J by 2 bases, 20 bases remained unmatched.

CDR3 residues: CASSGRDRGHQPQHF. The CDR3 nucleotides read TGTGCCAGCAGTGGCCGTGACAGGGGGCATCAGCCCCAGCATTTT. This sequence joins TRBV6-1 and TRBJ1-5; the match to TRBD1 covers 10 bases. The V gene end was trimmed by 4 bases and the J gene end by 5 bases; junction bases not matched to a gene: 5. CDR3 size: 15 residues. The V gene's germline CDR1 is MNHNS and CDR2 SASEGT.

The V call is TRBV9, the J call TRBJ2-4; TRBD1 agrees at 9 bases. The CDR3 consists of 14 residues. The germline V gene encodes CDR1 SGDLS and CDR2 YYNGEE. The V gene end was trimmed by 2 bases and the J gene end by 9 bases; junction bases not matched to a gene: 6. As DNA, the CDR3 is TGTGCCAGCAGCGTCACAGGGGGCCCAGGCATTCAGTACTTC. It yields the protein CASSVTGGPGIQYF.

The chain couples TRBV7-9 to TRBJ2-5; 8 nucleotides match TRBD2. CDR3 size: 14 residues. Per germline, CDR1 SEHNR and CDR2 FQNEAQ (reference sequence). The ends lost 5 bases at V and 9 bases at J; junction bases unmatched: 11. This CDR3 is CASSTPKLAEAQYF. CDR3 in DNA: TGTGCCAGCAGCACCCCAAAACTAGCGGAGGCCCAGTACTTC.

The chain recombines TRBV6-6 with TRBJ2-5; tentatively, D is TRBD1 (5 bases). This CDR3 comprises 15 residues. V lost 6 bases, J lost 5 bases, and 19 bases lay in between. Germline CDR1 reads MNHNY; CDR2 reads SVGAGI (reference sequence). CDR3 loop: CASSPDTSRRETQYF. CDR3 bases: TGTGCCAGCAGCCCGGACACGTCGCGGCGGGAGACCCAGTACTTC.

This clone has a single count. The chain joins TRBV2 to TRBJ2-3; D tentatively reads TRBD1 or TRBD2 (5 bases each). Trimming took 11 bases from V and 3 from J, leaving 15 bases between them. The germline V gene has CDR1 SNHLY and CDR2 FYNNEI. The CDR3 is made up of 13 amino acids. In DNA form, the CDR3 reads TGTGCCTGCAATGGGGGAGCAACAGATACGCAGTATTTT. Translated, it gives CACNGGATDTQYF.

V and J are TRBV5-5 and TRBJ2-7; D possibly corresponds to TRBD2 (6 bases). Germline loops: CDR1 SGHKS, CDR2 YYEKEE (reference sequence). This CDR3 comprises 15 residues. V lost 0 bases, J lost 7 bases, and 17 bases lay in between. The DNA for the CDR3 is TGTGCCAGCAGCTTGGCCGTTAGCGGCCTGGGGGAGCAGTACTTC. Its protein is CASSLAVSGLGEQYF.

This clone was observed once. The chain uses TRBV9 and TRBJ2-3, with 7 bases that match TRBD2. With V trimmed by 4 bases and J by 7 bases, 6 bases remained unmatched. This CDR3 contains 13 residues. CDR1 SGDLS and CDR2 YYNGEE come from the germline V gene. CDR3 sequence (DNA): TGTGCCAGCAGCCCAGGGAGGGAAAATACGCAGTATTTT. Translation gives CASSPGRENTQYF.

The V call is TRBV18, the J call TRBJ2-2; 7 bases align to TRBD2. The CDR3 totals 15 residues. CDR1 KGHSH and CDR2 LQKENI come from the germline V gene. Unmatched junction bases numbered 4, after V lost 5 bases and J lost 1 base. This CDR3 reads CASSSGGLNTGELFF. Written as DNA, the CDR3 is TGTGCCAGCTCATCGGGGGGACTGAACACCGGGGAGCTGTTTTTT.

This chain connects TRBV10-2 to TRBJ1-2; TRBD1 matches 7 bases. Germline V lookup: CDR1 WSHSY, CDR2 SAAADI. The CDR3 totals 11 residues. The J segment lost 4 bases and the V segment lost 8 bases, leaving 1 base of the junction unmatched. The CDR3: CASWDSYGYTF. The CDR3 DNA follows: TGCGCCAGCTGGGACAGCTATGGCTACACCTTC.

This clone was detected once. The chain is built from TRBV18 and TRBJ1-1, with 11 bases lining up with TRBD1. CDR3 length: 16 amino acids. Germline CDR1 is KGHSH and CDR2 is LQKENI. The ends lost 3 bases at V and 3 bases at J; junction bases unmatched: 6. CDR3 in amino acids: CASSPRDRGGDTEAFF. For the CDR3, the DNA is TGTGCCAGCTCACCGAGGGACAGGGGGGGAGACACTGAAGCTTTCTTT.

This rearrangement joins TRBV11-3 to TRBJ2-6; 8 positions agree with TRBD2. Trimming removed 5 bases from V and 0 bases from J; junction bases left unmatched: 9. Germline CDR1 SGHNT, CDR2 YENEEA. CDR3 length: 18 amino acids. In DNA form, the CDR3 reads TGTGCCAGCAGCCACCGGGACGGACTAGCCTCTGGGGCCAACGTCCTGACTTTC. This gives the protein CASSHRDGLASGANVLTF.

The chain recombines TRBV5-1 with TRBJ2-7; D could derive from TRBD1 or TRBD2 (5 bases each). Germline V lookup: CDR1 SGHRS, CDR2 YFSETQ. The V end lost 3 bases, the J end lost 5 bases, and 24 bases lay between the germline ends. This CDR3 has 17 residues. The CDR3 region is CASSSYRGRDLGNEQYF. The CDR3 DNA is TGCGCCAGCAGCTCCTATCGAGGCAGGGACCTGGGCAACGAGCAGTACTTC.

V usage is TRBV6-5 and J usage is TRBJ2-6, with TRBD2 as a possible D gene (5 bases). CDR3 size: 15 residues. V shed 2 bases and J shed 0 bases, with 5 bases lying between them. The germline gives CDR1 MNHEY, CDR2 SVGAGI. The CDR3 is CASSYGGSGANVLTF. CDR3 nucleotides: TGTGCCAGCAGTTACGGAGGCTCTGGGGCCAACGTCCTGACTTTC.

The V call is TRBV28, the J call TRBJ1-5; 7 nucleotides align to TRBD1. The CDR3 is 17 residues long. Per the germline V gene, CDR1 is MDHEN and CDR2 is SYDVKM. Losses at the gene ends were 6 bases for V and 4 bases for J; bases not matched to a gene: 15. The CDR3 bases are TGTGCCAGCAGACCAAAAGCGACAGGGAAGGCAAATCAGCCCCAGCATTTT. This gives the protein CASRPKATGKANQPQHF.

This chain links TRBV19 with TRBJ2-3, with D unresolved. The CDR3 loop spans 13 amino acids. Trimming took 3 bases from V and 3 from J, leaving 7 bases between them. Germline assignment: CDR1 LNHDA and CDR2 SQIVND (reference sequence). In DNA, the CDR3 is TGTGCCAGTAGTATTGCCGGAACAGATACGCAGTATTTT. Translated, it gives CASSIAGTDTQYF. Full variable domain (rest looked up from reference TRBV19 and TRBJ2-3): DGGITQSPKYLFRKEGQNVTLSCEQNLNHDAMYWYRQDPGQGLRLIYYSQIVNDFQKGDIAEGYSVSREKKESFPLTVTSAQKNPTAFYLCASSIAGTDTQYFGPGTRLTVL.

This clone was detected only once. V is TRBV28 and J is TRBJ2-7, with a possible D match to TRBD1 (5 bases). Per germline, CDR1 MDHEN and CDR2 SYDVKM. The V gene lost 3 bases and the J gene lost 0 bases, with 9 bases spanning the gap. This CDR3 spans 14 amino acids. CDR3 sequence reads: CASSFFTGSYEQYF. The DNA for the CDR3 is TGTGCCAGCAGTTTCTTCACAGGCTCCTACGAGCAGTACTTC.

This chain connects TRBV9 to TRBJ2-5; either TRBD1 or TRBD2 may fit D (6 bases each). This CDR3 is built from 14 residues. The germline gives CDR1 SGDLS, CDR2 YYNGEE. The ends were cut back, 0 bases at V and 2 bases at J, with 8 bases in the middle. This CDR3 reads CASSVGGGQETQYF. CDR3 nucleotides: TGTGCCAGCAGCGTAGGAGGGGGGCAAGAGACCCAGTACTTC.

The CDR3: CASSYLGQGRFF. The CDR3 DNA follows: TGTGCCAGCAGCTACTTAGGACAGGGAAGGTTCTTC. V is TRBV7-9 and J is TRBJ2-1, with 8 bases matching TRBD1. The CDR3 contains 12 residues. V was clipped by 4 bases and J by 15 bases; unmatched bases: 8. From germline, CDR1 is SEHNR and CDR2 FQNEAQ (reference sequence).

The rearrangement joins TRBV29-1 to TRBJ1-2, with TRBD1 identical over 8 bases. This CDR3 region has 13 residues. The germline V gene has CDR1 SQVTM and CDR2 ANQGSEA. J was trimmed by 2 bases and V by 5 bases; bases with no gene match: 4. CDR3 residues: CSVSDRENYGYTF. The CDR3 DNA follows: TGCAGCGTTTCGGACAGGGAGAACTATGGCTACACCTTC.

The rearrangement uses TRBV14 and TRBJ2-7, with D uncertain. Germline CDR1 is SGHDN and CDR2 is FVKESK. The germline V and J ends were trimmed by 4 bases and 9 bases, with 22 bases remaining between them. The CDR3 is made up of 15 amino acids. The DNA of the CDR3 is TGTGCCAGCAGCCGTGATTCAACGGGTGCCAGAGGGCAGTACTTC. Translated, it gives CASSRDSTGARGQYF.